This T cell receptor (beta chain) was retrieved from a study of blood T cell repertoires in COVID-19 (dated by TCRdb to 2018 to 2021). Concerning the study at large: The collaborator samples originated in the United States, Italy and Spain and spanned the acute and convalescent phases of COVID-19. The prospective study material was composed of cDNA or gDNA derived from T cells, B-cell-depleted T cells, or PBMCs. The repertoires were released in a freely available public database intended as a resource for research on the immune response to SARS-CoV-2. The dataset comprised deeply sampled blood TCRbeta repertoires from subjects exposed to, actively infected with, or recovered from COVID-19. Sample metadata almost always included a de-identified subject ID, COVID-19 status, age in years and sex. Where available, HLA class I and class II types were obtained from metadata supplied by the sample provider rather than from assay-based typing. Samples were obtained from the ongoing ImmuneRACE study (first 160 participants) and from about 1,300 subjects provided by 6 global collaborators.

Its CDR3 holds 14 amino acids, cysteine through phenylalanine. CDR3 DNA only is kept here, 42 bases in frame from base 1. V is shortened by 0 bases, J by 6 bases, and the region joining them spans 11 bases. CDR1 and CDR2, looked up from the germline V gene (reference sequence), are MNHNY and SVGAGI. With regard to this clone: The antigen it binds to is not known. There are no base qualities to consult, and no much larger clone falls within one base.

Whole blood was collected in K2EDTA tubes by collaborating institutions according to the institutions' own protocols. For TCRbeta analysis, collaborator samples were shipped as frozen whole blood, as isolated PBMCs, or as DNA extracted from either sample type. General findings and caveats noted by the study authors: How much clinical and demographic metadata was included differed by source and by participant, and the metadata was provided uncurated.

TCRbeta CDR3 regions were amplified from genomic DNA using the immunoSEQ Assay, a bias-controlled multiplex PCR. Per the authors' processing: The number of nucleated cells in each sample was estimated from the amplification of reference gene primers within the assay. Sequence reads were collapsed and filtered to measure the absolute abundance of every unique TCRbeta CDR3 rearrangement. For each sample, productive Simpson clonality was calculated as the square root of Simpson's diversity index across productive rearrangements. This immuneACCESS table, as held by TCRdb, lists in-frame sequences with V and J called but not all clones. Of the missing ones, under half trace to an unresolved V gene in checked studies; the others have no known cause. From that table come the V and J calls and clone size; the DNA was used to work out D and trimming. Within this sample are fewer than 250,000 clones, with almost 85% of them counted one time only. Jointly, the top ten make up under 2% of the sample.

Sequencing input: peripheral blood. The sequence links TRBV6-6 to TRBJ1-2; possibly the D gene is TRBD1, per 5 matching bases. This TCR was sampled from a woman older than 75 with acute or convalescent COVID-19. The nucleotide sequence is TGTGCCAGCAGTTACTCGCAGGGTTTCGATGGCTACACCTTC. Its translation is CASSYSQGFDGYTF.